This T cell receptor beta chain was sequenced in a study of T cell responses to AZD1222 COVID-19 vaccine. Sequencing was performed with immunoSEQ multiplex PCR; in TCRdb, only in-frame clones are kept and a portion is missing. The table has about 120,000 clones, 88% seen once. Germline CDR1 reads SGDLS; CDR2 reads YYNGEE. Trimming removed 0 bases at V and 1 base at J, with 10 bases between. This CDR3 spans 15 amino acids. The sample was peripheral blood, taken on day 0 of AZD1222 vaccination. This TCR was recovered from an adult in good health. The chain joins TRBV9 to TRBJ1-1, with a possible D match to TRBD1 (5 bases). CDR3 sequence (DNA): TGTGCCAGCAGCGTAGGGGGCAGGCCGAACACTGAAGCTTTCTTT. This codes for CASSVGGRPNTEAFF.